Below, 16 T cell receptor beta chains from the same sample are listed, as sequenced in a study of blood T cell repertoires in COVID-19 (dated by TCRdb to the early 2020s). Receptors were amplified or captured by the immunoSEQ multiplex PCR assay. TCRdb carries this immuneACCESS record with in-frame sequences only. Its versions omit some clonotypes, under half of them owing to an unresolved V gene in the studies checked, with the rest unexplained. Here the sample has about 110,000 clones; about four fifths occur a single time. The ten largest make up under 5% of the sample. Sequenced sample: peripheral blood. Receptors were obtained from a woman between 70 and 85 years old with acute or convalescent COVID-19.

A word on this clone: At the DNA level, this CDR3 is encoded by other sequences in the same sample as well. The rearrangement links TRBV12-3 or TRBV12-4 to TRBJ2-7; D possibly corresponds to TRBD2 (6 bases). This CDR3 has 13 amino acids. V lost 3 bases and J lost 2, with 8 bases in between. The CDR3 region is CASSLTGAYEQYV. The CDR3 DNA reads TGTGCCAGCAGTTTGACGGGAGCCTACGAGCAGTACGTC.

The gene calls are TRBV9 and TRBJ1-1, with D hard to call. Germline CDR1 is SGDLS and CDR2 is YYNGEE. The CDR3 is 16 amino acids. V was clipped by 4 bases and J by 3 bases, with 19 bases between them. CDR3 amino acids: CASSPRMAGGDTEAFF. The CDR3 DNA is TGTGCCAGCAGCCCCCGAATGGCCGGCGGGGACACTGAAGCTTTCTTT.

V and J are TRBV24-1 and TRBJ2-2; TRBD1 matches 11 bases. With V trimmed by 4 bases and J by 7 bases, 7 bases remained unmatched. The germline CDR1 and CDR2 sequences are KGHDR and SFDVKD. The CDR3 runs to 16 residues. The CDR3 nucleotides read TGTGCCACCAGTGACCCCGGGACAGGGGGTTTCGGGGAGCTGTTTTTT. This sequence encodes CATSDPGTGGFGELFF.

V and J are TRBV19 and TRBJ2-3, with TRBD2 as a possible D gene (6 bases). Germline V lookup: CDR1 LNHDA, CDR2 SQIVND (reference sequence). The CDR3 contains 16 residues. Deletions cut 3 bases from V and 2 bases from J, with 15 bases between. CDR3 amino acids: CASSMISGAPTDTQYF. CDR3 sequence (DNA): TGTGCCAGTAGTATGATTAGCGGTGCTCCCACAGATACGCAGTATTTT. Together with reference TRBV19 and TRBJ2-3, the CDR3 gives the full variable domain: DGGITQSPKYLFRKEGQNVTLSCEQNLNHDAMYWYRQDPGQGLRLIYYSQIVNDFQKGDIAEGYSVSREKKESFPLTVTSAQKNPTAFYLCASSMISGAPTDTQYFGPGTRLTVL.

The rearrangement links TRBV18 to TRBJ1-1; the match to TRBD1 covers 7 bases. The CDR3 has 14 residues. V shed 5 bases and J 0 bases; nucleotides not matched to a gene: 3. Germline CDR1 reads KGHSH; CDR2 reads LQKENI. In nucleotides, the CDR3 is TGTGCCAGCTCATCCGGACAGGTGAACACTGAAGCTTTCTTT. Translated: CASSSGQVNTEAFF.

The J gene is TRBJ1-5, the V gene TRBV5-5, with 10 bases matching TRBD1. The CDR3 covers 17 residues. The V segment lost 4 bases and the J segment 4 bases; nucleotides outside the gene matches: 11. Per germline, CDR1 SGHKS and CDR2 YYEKEE (reference sequence). In DNA form, the CDR3 reads TGTGCCAGCAGCCCCATAGGGACAGGGGTTGGTAATCAGCCCCAGCATTTT. Translated, it gives CASSPIGTGVGNQPQHF.

This clone showed up just once. V and J are TRBV27 and TRBJ2-1; maybe TRBD1 (5 bases). The CDR3 has 13 amino acids. Germline V lookup: CDR1 MNHEY, CDR2 SMNVEV (reference sequence). Trimming shortened V by 4 bases and J by 12 bases, and 16 bases separated the two germline ends. The CDR3 sequence: CASSSPQGLRQFF. The CDR3 DNA follows: TGTGCCAGCAGTTCGCCTCAGGGCCTCCGGCAGTTCTTC.

This sequence joins TRBV7-2 and TRBJ2-7, with 7 nucleotides matching TRBD1. V lost 2 bases, J lost 2 bases, and 6 bases stayed unmatched. Germline CDR1 is SGHTA and CDR2 is FQGNSA. The CDR3 is 15 amino acids. CDR3 in DNA: TGTGCCAGCAGCTTACAATGGGACAGCGCCTACGAGCAGTACTTC. This sequence encodes CASSLQWDSAYEQYF.

Remarks on this clone: Other DNA variants within this sample encode the same CDR3. The CDR3 DNA is TGCGCCAGCAGCCAAGATCCAGGGGATACTGAAGCTTTCTTT. Translated, it gives CASSQDPGDTEAFF. The gene calls are TRBV4-3 and TRBJ1-1; D may be TRBD1 (6 bases). The CDR3 totals 14 residues. The V and J ends lost 0 bases and 5 bases respectively, with 10 bases between them. CDR1 and CDR2 (germline): LGHNA, YSLEER.

This chain uses TRBV13 with TRBJ1-6, with TRBD1 identical over 10 bases. Losses at the gene ends were 0 bases for V and 9 bases for J; bases not matched to a gene: 11. CDR1 and CDR2 from the germline V gene are PRHDT and FYEKMQ (reference sequence). The CDR3 contains 18 residues. This CDR3 is CASSLGNPRGQGSSPLHF. As DNA, the CDR3 is TGTGCCAGCAGCTTAGGCAATCCCCGGGGACAGGGGAGTTCACCCCTCCACTTT.

The chain recombines TRBV19 with TRBJ2-4; 9 bases are shared with TRBD2. The CDR3 runs to 15 residues. CDR1 and CDR2 (germline): LNHDA, SQIVND (reference sequence). V lost 6 bases, J lost 2 bases, and 5 bases stayed unmatched. The CDR3 DNA reads as TGTGCCAGTAGCGGACTAGCGAGTTCCAAAAACATTCAGTACTTC. It encodes CASSGLASSKNIQYF.

This sequence joins TRBV6-5 and TRBJ2-5; TRBD2 agrees at 12 bases. This CDR3 comprises 15 residues. CDR1 MNHEY and CDR2 SVGAGI come from the germline V gene. J was trimmed by 5 bases and V by 6 bases; bases with no gene match: 7. CDR3 protein: CASSNLGTSGETQYF. CDR3 coding DNA: TGTGCCAGCAGCAACCTCGGGACTAGCGGGGAGACCCAGTACTTC.

This sequence joins TRBV21-1 and TRBJ1-1. TRBV21-1 is described as a pseudogene. The CDR3 loop spans 15 amino acids. The DNA of the CDR3 is TGTGCCAGCAGCAAAGACGGGGTCGACACCACTGAAGCTTTCTTT. Protein: CASSKDGVDTTEAFF.

The rearrangement joins TRBV28 to TRBJ2-7; 7 nucleotides match TRBD1. CDR1 and CDR2 (germline): MDHEN, SYDVKM. After removal of 5 bases from V and 4 bases from J, the junction contained 11 bases not matched to a gene. The CDR3 spans 15 residues. The CDR3, as DNA: TGTGCCAGCAGTAGCATCAGGGGCAGGGGGTACGAGCAGTACGTC. This sequence encodes CASSSIRGRGYEQYV.

V usage is TRBV11-3 and J usage is TRBJ2-3; 8 bases fit TRBD2. V dropped 1 base and J dropped 1; count of bases not matched to a gene: 1. Germline loops: CDR1 SGHNT, CDR2 YENEEA. The CDR3 is made up of 15 amino acids. The CDR3 sequence is CASSLGSGGTDTQYF. As DNA, the CDR3 is TGTGCCAGCAGCTTAGGTAGCGGGGGCACAGATACGCAGTATTTT.

The chain has TRBV5-1 and TRBJ2-3; TRBD2 aligns across 12 bases. V shed 3 bases and J 4 bases; nucleotides not matched to a gene: 3. Germline CDR1 reads SGHRS; CDR2 reads YFSETQ. There are 15 residues in the CDR3. DNA for the CDR3: TGCGCCAGCAGCTCTAGCGGGGGGGCCGCAGATACGCAGTATTTT. As protein: CASSSSGGAADTQYF.